This T cell receptor beta chain was captured in a study of cytomegalovirus exposure and HLA in healthy donors. The study's findings and limits: Cytomegalovirus status, reportedly, was diagnosed with high specificity and sensitivity by the classifier.

Measured with immunoSEQ multiplex PCR; TCRdb has only the in-frame clones, and not every one. Of about 130,000 clones listed, approximately 84% are singletons. A remark on this clone: The antigen is not known.

Germline CDR1 reads MGHDK; CDR2 reads SYGVNS. The germline V and J ends were trimmed by 3 bases and 0 bases, with 12 bases remaining between them. This CDR3 region has 15 residues. This receptor was obtained from a man aged 25-45 years in good health and CMV-seropositive. Sequencing used PBMCs. This chain joins TRBV25-1 and TRBJ2-7; tentatively, D is TRBD1 (6 bases). The CDR3 loop is CASSELTGRSYEQYF. CDR3 bases: TGTGCCAGCAGTGAGTTAACAGGGCGCTCCTACGAGCAGTACTTC.